This is a list of T cell receptor beta chains from one sample in a study of blood T cell repertoires in COVID-19. TCRdb's table, derived via immunoSEQ multiplex PCR, lists solely in-frame clones and lacks some. Of under 300,000 clones listed, over 75% are singletons. Specimen: peripheral blood. Receptor source: a man aged 25 to 45 who had recovered from COVID-19. The CDR3 runs from the conserved cysteine through the conserved F or W. Each record gives: CDR3 length, V gene, D gene, clone size, J gene, CDR3 protein, CDR3 DNA. D genes are given only for firm matches. Clone size is stated in some rows and not others, as once, few, many or a class when expanded.

cdr3_length: 14; v_call: TRBV3-1/TRBV3-2; d_call: TRBD1; clone_size: few; j_call: TRBJ2-5; cdr3_aa: CASSQDRGWETQYF; cdr3_nt: TGTGCCAGCAGCCAGGACAGGGGCTGGGAGACCCAGTACTTC
cdr3_length: 13; v_call: TRBV11-2; d_call: .; clone_size: .; j_call: TRBJ1-1; cdr3_aa: CASSLAGLPEAFF; cdr3_nt: TGTGCCAGCAGCTTAGCGGGTCTTCCTGAAGCTTTCTTT
cdr3_length: 16; v_call: TRBV11-2; d_call: .; clone_size: .; j_call: TRBJ1-3; cdr3_aa: CASRSVRQSLGNTIYF; cdr3_nt: TGTGCCAGCAGGTCCGTCAGACAGTCTCTCGGAAACACCATATATTTT
cdr3_length: 15; v_call: TRBV7-3; d_call: TRBD2; clone_size: few; j_call: TRBJ2-7; cdr3_aa: CASSLTPSGGYEQYF; cdr3_nt: TGTGCCAGCAGCTTAACGCCTAGCGGGGGTTACGAGCAGTACTTC
cdr3_length: 13; v_call: TRBV7-9; d_call: .; clone_size: .; j_call: TRBJ1-4; cdr3_aa: CASSSRLNEKLFF; cdr3_nt: TGTGCCAGCAGTTCGAGACTTAATGAAAAACTGTTTTTT
cdr3_length: 17; v_call: TRBV9; d_call: .; clone_size: .; j_call: TRBJ1-2; cdr3_aa: CASSFPEGGHFPYGYTF; cdr3_nt: TGTGCCAGCAGCTTCCCCGAGGGCGGCCATTTTCCCTATGGCTACACCTTC
cdr3_length: 13; v_call: TRBV10-2; d_call: TRBD1; clone_size: .; j_call: TRBJ2-3; cdr3_aa: CASAGGSRDTQYF; cdr3_nt: TGCGCCAGTGCAGGGGGCAGTCGAGATACGCAGTATTTT
cdr3_length: 15; v_call: TRBV18; d_call: TRBD1; clone_size: few; j_call: TRBJ1-5; cdr3_aa: CASSPETGGIQPQHF; cdr3_nt: TGTGCCAGCTCACCGGAGACAGGGGGCATTCAGCCCCAGCATTTT
cdr3_length: 13; v_call: TRBV10-3; d_call: TRBD1; clone_size: .; j_call: TRBJ1-2; cdr3_aa: CAIRETGQYGYTF; cdr3_nt: TGTGCCATCAGGGAGACAGGGCAGTACGGCTACACCTTC
cdr3_length: 14; v_call: TRBV9; d_call: TRBD1; clone_size: .; j_call: TRBJ1-6; cdr3_aa: CASSPTGVGSPLHF; cdr3_nt: TGTGCCAGCAGCCCCACAGGGGTTGGTTCACCCCTCCACTTT
cdr3_length: 15; v_call: TRBV2; d_call: .; clone_size: .; j_call: TRBJ2-2; cdr3_aa: CASSVEETNTGELFF; cdr3_nt: TGTGCCAGCAGTGTGGAGGAGACGAACACCGGGGAGCTGTTTTTT
cdr3_length: 14; v_call: TRBV6-5; d_call: .; clone_size: few; j_call: TRBJ1-5; cdr3_aa: CASSPGLNNQPQHF; cdr3_nt: TGTGCCAGCAGTCCGGGACTGAATAATCAGCCCCAGCATTTT
cdr3_length: 16; v_call: TRBV18; d_call: TRBD1; clone_size: .; j_call: TRBJ1-3; cdr3_aa: CASSPQSQGAGNTIYF; cdr3_nt: TGTGCCAGCTCACCACAGTCACAGGGGGCTGGAAACACCATATATTTT
cdr3_length: 17; v_call: TRBV7-8; d_call: .; clone_size: .; j_call: TRBJ1-6; cdr3_aa: CASSLAGVSSYNSPLHF; cdr3_nt: TGTGCCAGCAGCTTAGCCGGGGTCAGCTCCTATAATTCACCCCTCCACTTT
cdr3_length: 15; v_call: TRBV5-6; d_call: .; clone_size: .; j_call: TRBJ1-2; cdr3_aa: CASSLVFSPSLGYTF; cdr3_nt: TGTGCCAGCAGCTTGGTCTTCAGTCCCAGTTTGGGCTACACCTTC
cdr3_length: 15; v_call: TRBV7-3; d_call: .; clone_size: .; j_call: TRBJ2-2; cdr3_aa: CASSLGGPNTGELFF; cdr3_nt: TGTGCCAGCAGCTTGGGCGGGCCCAACACCGGGGAGCTGTTTTTT
cdr3_length: 13; v_call: TRBV25-1; d_call: TRBD2; clone_size: .; j_call: TRBJ2-6; cdr3_aa: CAGLASGANVLTF; cdr3_nt: TGTGCCGGACTAGCCTCTGGGGCCAACGTCCTGACTTTC
cdr3_length: 14; v_call: TRBV28; d_call: .; clone_size: .; j_call: TRBJ1-1; cdr3_aa: CASTLLGDSREAFF; cdr3_nt: TGTGCCAGCACCCTCTTAGGCGACAGCCGTGAAGCTTTCTTT
cdr3_length: 15; v_call: TRBV11-2; d_call: TRBD1; clone_size: many; j_call: TRBJ2-4; cdr3_aa: CASSPGAGGRNIQYF; cdr3_nt: TGTGCCAGCAGCCCAGGAGCAGGGGGTAGGAACATTCAGTACTTC
cdr3_length: 14; v_call: TRBV7-2; d_call: .; clone_size: .; j_call: TRBJ1-1; cdr3_aa: CASSPDSHLFEAFF; cdr3_nt: TGTGCCAGCAGTCCGGACAGCCACCTCTTTGAAGCTTTCTTT